This T cell receptor (beta chain) emerged from a study of memory CD4+ T cells and cytomegalovirus serostatus. This CDR3 comprises 14 residues. Germline CDR1 and CDR2: SNHLY and FYNNEI. V lost 2 bases and J 4 bases, leaving 12 bases between the germline ends. The study's findings and limits: Each of 60 to 80 CMV-associated TCRbeta sequences occurred in one to five individuals.

Authors' analysis steps: Out-of-frame sequences were removed, leaving 2 million to 2.5 million distinct TCRbeta sequences. Profiling relied on immunoSEQ multiplex PCR, and the TCRdb table lists in-frame clones only, not all of them. V, J and clone size are taken as reported in that table, and D and trimming were inferred from the DNA itself. The sample includes around 60,000 clones, roughly three quarters seen only once; the top ten take 0.88%. Single viable CD3+CD4+CD8-CD45RO+ cells were sorted as the memory CD4+ T cells. CMV serostatus came from serum IgG against pp150, pp28, p38, p52. CD4+ T cells were isolated by positive magnetic selection. About this clone: Its matching antigen is unknown.

V and J are TRBV2 and TRBJ2-7, with D possibly being TRBD2 (5 bases). Input material: memory CD4+ T cells from blood. The receptor was derived from an adult in good health and CMV-seronegative. CDR3 bases: TGTGCCAGCAGTGAATTTGGGAGAGTATACGAGCAGTACTTC. Its translation: CASSEFGRVYEQYF.